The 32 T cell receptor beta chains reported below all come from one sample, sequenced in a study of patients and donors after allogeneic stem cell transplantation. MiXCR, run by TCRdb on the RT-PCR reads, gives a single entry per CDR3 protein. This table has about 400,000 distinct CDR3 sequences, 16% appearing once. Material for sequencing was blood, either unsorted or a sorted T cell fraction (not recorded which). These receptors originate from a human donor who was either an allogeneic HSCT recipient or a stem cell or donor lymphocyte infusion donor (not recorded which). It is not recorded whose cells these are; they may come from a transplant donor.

Here the CDR3 reads CAIRGGKANTEAFF. In DNA, the CDR3 is TGTGCCATCAGGGGGGGCAAGGCTAACACTGAAGCTTTCTTT. This chain links TRBV10-3 with TRBJ1-1; D may be TRBD1 (6 bases). The CDR3 loop spans 14 amino acids. Germline assignment: CDR1 ENHRY and CDR2 SYGVKD. Between the trimmed V and J ends, which lost 6 bases and 2 bases, there was a span of 13 bases.

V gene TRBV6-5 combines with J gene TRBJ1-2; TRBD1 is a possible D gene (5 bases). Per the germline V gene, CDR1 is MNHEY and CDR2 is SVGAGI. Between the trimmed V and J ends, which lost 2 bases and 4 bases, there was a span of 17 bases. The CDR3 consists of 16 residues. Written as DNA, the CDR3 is TGTGCCAGCAGTTACGGAGGGGACCGCGGGGGCTATGGCTACACCTTC. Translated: CASSYGGDRGGYGYTF.

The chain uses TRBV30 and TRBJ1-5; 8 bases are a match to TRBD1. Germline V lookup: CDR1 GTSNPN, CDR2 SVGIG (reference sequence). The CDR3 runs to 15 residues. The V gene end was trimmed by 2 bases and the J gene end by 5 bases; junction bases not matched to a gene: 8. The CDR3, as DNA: TGTGCCTGGAGTTCAATAGACAGGGGCCATCAGCCCCAGCATTTT. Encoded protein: CAWSSIDRGHQPQHF.

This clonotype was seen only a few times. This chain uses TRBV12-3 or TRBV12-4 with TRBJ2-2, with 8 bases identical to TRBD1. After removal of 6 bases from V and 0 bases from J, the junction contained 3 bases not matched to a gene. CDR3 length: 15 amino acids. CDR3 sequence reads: CASSKTGANTGELFF. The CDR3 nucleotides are TGTGCCAGCAGCAAGACAGGGGCGAACACCGGGGAGCTGTTTTTT.

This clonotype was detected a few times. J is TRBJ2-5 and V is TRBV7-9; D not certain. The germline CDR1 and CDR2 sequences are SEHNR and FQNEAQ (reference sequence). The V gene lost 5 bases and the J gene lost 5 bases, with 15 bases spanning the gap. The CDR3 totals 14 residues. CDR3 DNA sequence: TGTGCCAGCAGCCCCCCGGTGAGGCGGGAGACCCAGTACTTC. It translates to CASSPPVRRETQYF.

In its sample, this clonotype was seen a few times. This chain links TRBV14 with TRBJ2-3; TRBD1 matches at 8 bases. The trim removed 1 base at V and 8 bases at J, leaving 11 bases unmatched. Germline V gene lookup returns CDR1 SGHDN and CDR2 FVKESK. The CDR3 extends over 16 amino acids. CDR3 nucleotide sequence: TGTGCCAGCAGCCAAGGGAGGAGCACAGGGGGAGTTACGCAGTATTTT. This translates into CASSQGRSTGGVTQYF. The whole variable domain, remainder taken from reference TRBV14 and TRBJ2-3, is EAGVTQFPSHSVIEKGQTVTLRCDPISGHDNLYWYRRVMGKEIKFLLHFVKESKQDESGMPNNRFLAERTGGTYSTLKVQPAELEDSGVYFCASSQGRSTGGVTQYFGPGTRLTVL.

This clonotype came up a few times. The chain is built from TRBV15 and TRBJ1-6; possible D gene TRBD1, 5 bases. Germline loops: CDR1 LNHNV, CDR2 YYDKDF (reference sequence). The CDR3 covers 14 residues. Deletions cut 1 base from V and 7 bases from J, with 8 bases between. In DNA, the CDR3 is TGTGCCACCAGCAGAGTTTGGGGCAATTCACCCCTCCACTTT. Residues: CATSRVWGNSPLHF.

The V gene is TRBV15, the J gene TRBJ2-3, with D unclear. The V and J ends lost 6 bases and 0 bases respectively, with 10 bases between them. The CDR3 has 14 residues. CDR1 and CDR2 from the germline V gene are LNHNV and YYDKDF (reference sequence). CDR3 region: CATSGPRSTDTQYF. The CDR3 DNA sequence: TGTGCCACCAGTGGACCGCGTAGCACAGATACGCAGTATTTT.

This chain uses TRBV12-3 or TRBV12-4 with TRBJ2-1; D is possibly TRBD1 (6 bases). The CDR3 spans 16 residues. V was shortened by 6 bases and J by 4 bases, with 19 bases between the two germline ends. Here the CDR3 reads CASRPRGSGQYNEQFF. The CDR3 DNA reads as TGTGCCAGCAGGCCCAGGGGAAGCGGACAGTACAATGAGCAGTTCTTC.

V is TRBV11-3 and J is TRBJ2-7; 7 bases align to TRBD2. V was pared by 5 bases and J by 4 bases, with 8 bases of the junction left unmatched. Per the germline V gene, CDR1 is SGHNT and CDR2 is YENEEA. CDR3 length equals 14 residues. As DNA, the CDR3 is TGTGCCAGCAGCCCCGAGAGCGGGATTTACGAGCAGTACTTC. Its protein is CASSPESGIYEQYF.

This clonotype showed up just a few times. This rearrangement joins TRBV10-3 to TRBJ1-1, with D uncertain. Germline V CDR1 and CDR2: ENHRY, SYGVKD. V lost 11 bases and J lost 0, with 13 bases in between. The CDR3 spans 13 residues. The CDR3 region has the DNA TGTGCCGACGCGCCCGATCTGAACACTGAAGCTTTCTTT. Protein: CADAPDLNTEAFF.

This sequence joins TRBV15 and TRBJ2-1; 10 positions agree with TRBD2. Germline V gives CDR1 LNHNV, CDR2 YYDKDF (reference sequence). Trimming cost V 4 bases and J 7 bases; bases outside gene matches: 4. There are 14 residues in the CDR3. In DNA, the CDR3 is TGTGCCACCAGCATTATACTAGCGGGGAATGAGCAGTTCTTC. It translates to CATSIILAGNEQFF.

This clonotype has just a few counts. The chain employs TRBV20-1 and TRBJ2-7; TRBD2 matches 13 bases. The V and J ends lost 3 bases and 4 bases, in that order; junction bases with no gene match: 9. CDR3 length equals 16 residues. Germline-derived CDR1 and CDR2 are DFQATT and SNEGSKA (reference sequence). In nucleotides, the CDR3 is TGCAGTGCTAGTCCCCCACAACTAGCGGGAGGGTACGAGCAGTACTTC. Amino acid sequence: CSASPPQLAGGYEQYF.

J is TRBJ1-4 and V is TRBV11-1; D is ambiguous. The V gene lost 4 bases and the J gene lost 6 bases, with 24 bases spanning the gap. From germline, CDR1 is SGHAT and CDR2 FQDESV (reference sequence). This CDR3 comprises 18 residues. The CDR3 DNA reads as TGTGCCAGCAGCTCATTCGAGGGTTTGGTCCCCATACATGAAAAACTGTTTTTT. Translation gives CASSSFEGLVPIHEKLFF.

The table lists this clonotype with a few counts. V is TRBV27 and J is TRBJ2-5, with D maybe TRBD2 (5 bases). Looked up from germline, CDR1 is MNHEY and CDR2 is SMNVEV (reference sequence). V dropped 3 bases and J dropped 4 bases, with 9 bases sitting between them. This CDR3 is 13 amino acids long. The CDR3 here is CASSFRTRETQYF. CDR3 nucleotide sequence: TGTGCCAGCAGTTTTCGGACTCGAGAGACCCAGTACTTC.

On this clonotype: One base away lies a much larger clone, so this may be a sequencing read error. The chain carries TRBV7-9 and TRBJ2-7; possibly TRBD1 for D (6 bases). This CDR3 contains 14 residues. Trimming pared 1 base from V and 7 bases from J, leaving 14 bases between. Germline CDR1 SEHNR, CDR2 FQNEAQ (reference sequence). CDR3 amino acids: CASSLEGDTTEQYF. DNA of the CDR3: TGTGCCAGCAGCTTAGAGGGGGACACCACGGAGCAGTACTTC.

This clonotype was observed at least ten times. CDR3 bases: TGCGCCAGCAGCCCGGGCCCATCGAACACTGAAGCTTTCTTT. Amino acid sequence: CASSPGPSNTEAFF. The chain carries TRBV5-1 and TRBJ1-1; D uncertain. The CDR3 runs 14 residues. Trimming took 4 bases from V and 1 from J, leaving 11 bases between them. Germline V gene data show CDR1 as SGHRS and CDR2 as YFSETQ. Full variable domain (outside the CDR3, taken from reference TRBV5-1 and TRBJ1-1): KAGVTQTPRYLIKTRGQQVTLSCSPISGHRSVSWYQQTPGQGLQFLFEYFSETQRNKGNFPGRFSGRQFSNSRSEMNVSTLELGDSALYLCASSPGPSNTEAFFGQGTRLTVV.

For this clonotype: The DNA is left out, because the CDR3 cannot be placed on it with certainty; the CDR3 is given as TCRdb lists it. The CDR3 spells CASSLAPHGELFFF. The chain uses TRBV7-3 and TRBJ2-2; the table names TRBD1, a call not compared with the DNA. Per the germline V gene, CDR1 is SGHTA and CDR2 is FQGTGA. The CDR3 adds up to 14 amino acids, both ends counted.

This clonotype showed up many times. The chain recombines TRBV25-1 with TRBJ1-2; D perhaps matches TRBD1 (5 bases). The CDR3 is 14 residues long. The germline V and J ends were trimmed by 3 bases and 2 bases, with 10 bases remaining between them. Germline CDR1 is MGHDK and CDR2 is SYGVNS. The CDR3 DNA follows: TGTGCCAGCAGTGAGCTTGGGGCCAACTATGGCTACACCTTC. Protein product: CASSELGANYGYTF.

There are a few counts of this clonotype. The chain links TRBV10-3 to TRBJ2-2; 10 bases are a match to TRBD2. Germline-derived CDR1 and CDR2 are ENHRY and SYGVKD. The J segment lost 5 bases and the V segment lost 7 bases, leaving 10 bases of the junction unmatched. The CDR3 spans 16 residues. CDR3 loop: CAINQGLAEGTGELFF. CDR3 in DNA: TGTGCCATCAACCAAGGACTAGCGGAGGGAACCGGGGAGCTGTTTTTT.

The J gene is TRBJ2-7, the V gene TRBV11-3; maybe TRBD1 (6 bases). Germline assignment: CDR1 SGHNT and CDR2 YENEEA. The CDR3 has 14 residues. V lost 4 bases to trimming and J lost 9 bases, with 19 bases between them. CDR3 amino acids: CASSSVQGPLGQYF. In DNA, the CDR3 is TGTGCCAGCAGCTCAGTCCAGGGGCCCCTTGGGCAGTACTTC.

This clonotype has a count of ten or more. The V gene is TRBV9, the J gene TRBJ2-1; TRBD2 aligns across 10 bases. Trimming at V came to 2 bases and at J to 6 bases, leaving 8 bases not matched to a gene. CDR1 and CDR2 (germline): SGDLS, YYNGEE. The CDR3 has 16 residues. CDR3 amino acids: CASSVMSGGVVNEQFF. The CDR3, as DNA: TGTGCCAGCAGCGTCATGAGCGGGGGGGTGGTCAATGAGCAGTTCTTC. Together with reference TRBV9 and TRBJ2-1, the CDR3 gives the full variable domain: DSGVTQTPKHLITATGQRVTLRCSPRSGDLSVYWYQQSLDQGLQFLIQYYNGEERAKGNILERFSAQQFPDLHSELNLSSLELGDSALYFCASSVMSGGVVNEQFFGPGTRLTVL.

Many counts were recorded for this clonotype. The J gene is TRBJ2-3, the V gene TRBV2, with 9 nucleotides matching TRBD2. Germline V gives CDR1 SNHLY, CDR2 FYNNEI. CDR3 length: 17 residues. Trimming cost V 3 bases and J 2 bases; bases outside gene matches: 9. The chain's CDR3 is CASSDWASGVYTDTQYF. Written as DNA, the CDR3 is TGTGCCAGCAGTGATTGGGCTAGCGGGGTCTACACAGATACGCAGTATTTT.

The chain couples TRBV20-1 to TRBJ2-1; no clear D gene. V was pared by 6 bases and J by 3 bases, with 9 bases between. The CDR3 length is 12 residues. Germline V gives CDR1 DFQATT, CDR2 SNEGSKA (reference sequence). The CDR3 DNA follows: TGCAGTGCCACCGTCCGCTACAATGAGCAGTTCTTC. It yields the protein CSATVRYNEQFF.

CDR3 sequence: CASSLVGRLGTQYF. The CDR3 DNA is TGTGCCAGCAGCTTAGTCGGACGGTTAGGGACCCAGTACTTC. The chain combines TRBV11-2 with TRBJ2-5, with D uncertain. V gave up 1 base and J gave up 7 bases, with 13 bases separating them. The CDR3 runs 14 residues. Germline CDR1 is SGHAT and CDR2 is FQNNGV.

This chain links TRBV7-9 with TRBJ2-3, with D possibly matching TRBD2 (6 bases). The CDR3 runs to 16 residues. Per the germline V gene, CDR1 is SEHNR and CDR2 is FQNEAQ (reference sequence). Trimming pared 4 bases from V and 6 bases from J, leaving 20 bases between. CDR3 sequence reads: CASSSVGTSPGDTQYF. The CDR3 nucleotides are TGTGCCAGCAGCTCTGTTGGGACTTCCCCCGGGGATACGCAGTATTTT.

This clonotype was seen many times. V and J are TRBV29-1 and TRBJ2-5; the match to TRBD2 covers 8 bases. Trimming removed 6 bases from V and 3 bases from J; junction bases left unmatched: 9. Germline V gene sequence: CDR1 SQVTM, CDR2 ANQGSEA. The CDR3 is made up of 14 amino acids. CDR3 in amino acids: CSVGRALLKETQYF. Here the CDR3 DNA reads TGCAGCGTCGGGAGGGCCTTACTTAAAGAGACCCAGTACTTC.

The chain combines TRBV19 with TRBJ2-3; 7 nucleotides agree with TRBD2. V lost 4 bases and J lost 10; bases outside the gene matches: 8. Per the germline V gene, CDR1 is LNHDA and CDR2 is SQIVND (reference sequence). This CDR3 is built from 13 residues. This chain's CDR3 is CASSSQRERAQYF. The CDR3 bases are TGTGCCAGTAGTAGCCAGCGGGAAAGGGCGCAGTATTTT.

CDR3 bases: TGTGCCACCAGTGACCCCGGGCAGGGCAGTTACGAGCAGTACTTC. This translates into CATSDPGQGSYEQYF. The chain employs TRBV24-1 and TRBJ2-7, with D possibly being TRBD1 (5 bases). The CDR3 is 15 amino acids. CDR1 and CDR2 (germline): KGHDR, SFDVKD. V lost 4 bases and J lost 4, with 16 bases in between.

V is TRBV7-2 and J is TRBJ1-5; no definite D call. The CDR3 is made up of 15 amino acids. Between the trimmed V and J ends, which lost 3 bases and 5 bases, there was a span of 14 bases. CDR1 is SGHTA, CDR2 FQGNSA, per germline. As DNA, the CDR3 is TGTGCCAGCAGCTTTTACCCGAGTGGGGATCAGCCCCAGCATTTT. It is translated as CASSFYPSGDQPQHF.

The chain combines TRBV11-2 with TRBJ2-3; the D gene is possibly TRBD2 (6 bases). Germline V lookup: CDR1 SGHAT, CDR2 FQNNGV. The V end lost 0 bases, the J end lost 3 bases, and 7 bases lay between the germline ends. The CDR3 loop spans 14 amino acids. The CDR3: CASSLEAGTDTQYF. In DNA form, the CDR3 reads TGTGCCAGCAGCTTAGAAGCGGGTACAGATACGCAGTATTTT.

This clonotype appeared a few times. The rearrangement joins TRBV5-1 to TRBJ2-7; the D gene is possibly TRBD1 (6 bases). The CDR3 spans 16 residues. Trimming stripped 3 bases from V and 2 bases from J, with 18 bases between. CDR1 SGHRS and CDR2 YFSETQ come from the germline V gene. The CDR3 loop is CASSSDHGQGPYEQYF. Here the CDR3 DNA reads TGCGCCAGCAGCTCAGACCACGGTCAGGGGCCCTACGAGCAGTACTTC.